These 11 T cell receptor beta chains were sequenced from one sample in a study of immune evolution from preneoplasia to lung adenocarcinoma. TCRdb keeps only in-frame clones here, not all; method: immunoSEQ multiplex PCR. Of 4,000 to 6,000 clones listed, roughly 80% are singletons. Sequencing input: FFPE minimally invasive lung adenocarcinoma tissue. These receptors were collected from a person aged 45 to 69 with lung adenocarcinoma.

This chain connects TRBV27 to TRBJ1-1; TRBD1 matches 7 bases. The CDR3 totals 15 residues. V was pared by 5 bases and J by 3 bases, with 9 bases of the junction left unmatched. Germline V lookup: CDR1 MNHEY, CDR2 SMNVEV (reference sequence). The CDR3 loop reads CASSPRTGGDTEAFF. CDR3 bases: TGTGCCAGCAGTCCTCGGACAGGCGGGGACACTGAAGCTTTCTTT.

This rearrangement joins TRBV9 to TRBJ2-2, with D uncertain. The germline V gene encodes CDR1 SGDLS and CDR2 YYNGEE. The V end was cut by 3 bases, the J end by 4 bases, with 13 bases between. The CDR3 sequence is 15 residues long. CDR3: CASSGGPGSTGELFF. In DNA form, the CDR3 reads TGTGCCAGCAGCGGAGGACCCGGGTCCACCGGGGAGCTGTTTTTT.

The chain joins TRBV15 to TRBJ1-4; D is perhaps TRBD1 (5 bases). This CDR3 has 13 residues. Germline CDR1 reads LNHNV; CDR2 reads YYDKDF (reference sequence). The ends were cut back, 8 bases at V and 1 base at J, with 8 bases in the middle. The CDR3 DNA is TGTGCCACCCTTGACAGAACTAATGAAAAACTGTTTTTT. This sequence encodes CATLDRTNEKLFF.

This chain joins TRBV28 and TRBJ2-7; D is possibly TRBD1 or TRBD2 (5 bases each). The CDR3 consists of 13 residues. V was clipped by 7 bases and J by 3 bases, with 13 bases between them. CDR1 MDHEN and CDR2 SYDVKM come from the germline V gene. As DNA, the CDR3 is TGTGCCAGCAACAGGCGAGGGGACTACGAGCAGTACTTC. This codes for CASNRRGDYEQYF.

The genes are TRBV11-3 and TRBJ2-7, with unresolved D. Trimming stripped 1 base from V and 6 bases from J, with 10 bases between. The germline V gene has CDR1 SGHNT and CDR2 YENEEA. The CDR3 totals 13 residues. CDR3 DNA sequence: TGTGCCAGCAGCTTAGGTGAACAACGCGAGCAGTACTTC. Translation: CASSLGEQREQYF.

Worth noting for this clone: Different DNA sequences within this sample yield the same CDR3. The genes are TRBV7-9 and TRBJ1-2; D is ambiguous. The germline gives CDR1 SEHNR, CDR2 FQNEAQ (reference sequence). V lost 1 base and J lost 2, with 8 bases in between. The CDR3 is 14 amino acids. The DNA of the CDR3 is TGTGCCAGCAGCTTAGTAGGCGGGAACTATGGCTACACCTTC. Its translation is CASSLVGGNYGYTF.

This clone was found once. V and J are TRBV7-9 and TRBJ2-7; the D gene is possibly TRBD2 (5 bases). The CDR3 covers 12 residues. The V and J ends lost 5 bases and 6 bases respectively, with 11 bases between them. CDR1 and CDR2 (germline): SEHNR, FQNEAQ (reference sequence). CDR3 amino acids: CASSPPGVEQYF. The DNA of the CDR3 is TGTGCCAGCAGCCCCCCCGGGGTCGAGCAGTACTTC.

The V and J genes are TRBV10-3 and TRBJ2-7; 7 nucleotides align to TRBD1. Germline loops: CDR1 ENHRY, CDR2 SYGVKD. This CDR3 spans 14 amino acids. The trim removed 3 bases at V and 3 bases at J, leaving 5 bases unmatched. The CDR3 here is CAISDQGGVYEQYF. DNA for the CDR3: TGTGCCATCAGTGACCAAGGGGGCGTCTACGAGCAGTACTTC.

The chain links TRBV4-2 to TRBJ1-4; D is possibly TRBD1 (6 bases). The V end lost 2 bases, the J end lost 2 bases, and 12 bases lay between the germline ends. CDR3 size: 16 residues. Germline-derived CDR1 and CDR2 are LGHNA and YNFKEQ. The CDR3 nucleotides read TGTGCCAGCAGCCAAACAGGGCGCGACACTAATGAAAAACTGTTTTTT. Amino acids: CASSQTGRDTNEKLFF.

V is TRBV19 and J is TRBJ1-5, with D possibly matching TRBD1 (6 bases). Per the germline V gene, CDR1 is LNHDA and CDR2 is SQIVND (reference sequence). With 7 bases removed from V and 1 base from J, the gap between germline ends came to 14 bases. The CDR3 has 15 residues. In DNA, the CDR3 is TGTGCCAGTAACTCCCAGGGGACCAGCAATCAGCCCCAGCATTTT. Protein: CASNSQGTSNQPQHF.

This clone was seen just once. J is TRBJ2-2 and V is TRBV7-2; the D is unclear. Trimming took 8 bases from V and 2 from J, leaving 12 bases between them. CDR3 length equals 14 residues. Per the germline V gene, CDR1 is SGHTA and CDR2 is FQGNSA. The CDR3 DNA sequence: TGTGCCAGCGTGTGGGCCGCTAACACCGGGGAGCTGTTTTTT. Its protein is CASVWAANTGELFF. Variable domain in full (rest from reference TRBV7-2 and TRBJ2-2): GAGVSQSPSNKVTEKGKDVELRCDPISGHTALYWYRQSLGQGLEFLIYFQGNSAPDKSGLPSDRFSAERTGGSVSTLTIQRTQQEDSAVYLCASVWAANTGELFFGEGSRLTVL.